The entry below describes one T cell receptor (beta chain). The record originates from a study of blood T cell repertoires in COVID-19. The CDR3 has 16 residues. The ends lost 5 bases at V and 7 bases at J; junction bases unmatched: 11. The germline V gene has CDR1 MNHEY and CDR2 SVGEGT. Sequenced by immunoSEQ multiplex PCR; TCRdb stores in-frame clones only, minus some. The table shows tens of thousands of clones, with 80% to 90% occurring only once. Sequences were obtained from peripheral blood. The receptor's source is an elderly man with acute or convalescent COVID-19. The chain is built from TRBV6-2 or TRBV6-3 and TRBJ1-6, with 7 bases that match TRBD1. CDR3 region: CASSLHADRINSPLHF. The CDR3 coding sequence is TGTGCCAGCAGTCTGCATGCGGACAGGATAAATTCACCCCTCCACTTT.